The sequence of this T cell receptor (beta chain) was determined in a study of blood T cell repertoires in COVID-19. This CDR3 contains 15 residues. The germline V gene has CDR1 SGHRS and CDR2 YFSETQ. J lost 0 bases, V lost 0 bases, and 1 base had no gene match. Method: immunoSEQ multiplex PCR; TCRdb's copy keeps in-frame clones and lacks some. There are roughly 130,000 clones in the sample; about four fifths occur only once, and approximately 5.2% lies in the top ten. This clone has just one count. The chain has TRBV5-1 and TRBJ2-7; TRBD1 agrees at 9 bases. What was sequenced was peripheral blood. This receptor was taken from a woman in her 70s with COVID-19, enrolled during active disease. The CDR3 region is CASSLETGGSYEQYF. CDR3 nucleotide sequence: TGCGCCAGCAGCTTGGAGACAGGGGGCTCCTACGAGCAGTACTTC.